The 32 T cell receptor beta chains reported below all come from one sample, sequenced in a study of T cells expressing NK-cell markers. TCRdb reprocessed the 5' RACE reads, with one entry per CDR3 protein and no DNA. This repertoire includes about 460,000 distinct CDR3 sequences. Sequencing was carried out using blood T cells: a sorted CD56 or NKG2C T cell subset, CD4+ or CD8+ T cells, or bulk PBMC T cells (not recorded which). Source of these receptors: a woman between 50 and 59 years old in good health.

The V and J genes are TRBV7-9 and TRBJ1-4; lacking DNA, the TRBD1 call made by TCRdb goes unchecked. CDR1 and CDR2 from the germline V gene are SEHNR and FQNEAQ (reference sequence). CDR3 length: 17 residues. CDR3 amino acids: CASSLAGRGETNEKLFF. Full variable domain (outside the CDR3, taken from reference TRBV7-9 and TRBJ1-4): DTGVSQNPRHKITKRGQNVTFRCDPISEHNRLYWYRQTLGQGPEFLTYFQNEAQLEKSRLLSDRFSAERPKGSFSTLEIQRTEQGDSAMYLCASSLAGRGETNEKLFFGSGTQLSVL.

The J gene is TRBJ2-5, the V gene TRBV18; TCRdb outputs TRBD1, but without DNA this stays unchecked. The CDR3 has 15 residues. Germline V gene data show CDR1 as KGHSH and CDR2 as LQKENI. CDR3 sequence reads: CASSTKRGPQETQYF.

This rearrangement joins TRBV27 to TRBJ1-3. Germline V CDR1 and CDR2: MNHEY, SMNVEV (reference sequence). This CDR3 is 15 amino acids long. The CDR3 here is CASGMVKRSGNTIYF.

This CDR3 reads CASSQGTSSYNEQFF. This rearrangement joins TRBV4-1 to TRBJ2-1; the D gene TCRdb calls, TRBD2, cannot be checked with no DNA. CDR3 length equals 15 residues. Germline V gene lookup returns CDR1 MGHRA and CDR2 YSYEKL.

The chain's CDR3 is CASSYPKATGGTEAFF. The chain joins TRBV6-2 or TRBV6-3 to TRBJ1-1; without DNA, the TCRdb call of TRBD1 cannot be checked. There are 16 residues in the CDR3. The germline gives CDR1 MNHEY, CDR2 SVGEGT.

The rearrangement joins TRBV6-4 to TRBJ1-2. In germline, CDR1 is MRHNA, CDR2 SNTAGT. This CDR3 region has 13 residues. CDR3 protein: CASSEEEGYGYTF.

J is TRBJ1-2 and V is TRBV29-1. The CDR3 length is 12 residues. CDR1 is SQVTM, CDR2 ANQGSEA, per germline. The CDR3 protein is CSEQTANYGYTF.

The chain is built from TRBV4-1 and TRBJ2-1; TCRdb designates TRBD2, a call that cannot be tested without DNA. The germline CDR1 and CDR2 sequences are MGHRA and YSYEKL. The CDR3 runs 18 residues. CDR3 sequence: CASSQVSKREAGGNEQFF.

The rearrangement links TRBV28 to TRBJ2-1; TCRdb designates TRBD2, a call that cannot be tested without DNA. The CDR3 length is 16 residues. CDR1 is MDHEN, CDR2 SYDVKM, per germline. The CDR3 region is CASRTGTGFSYNEQFF.

The chain has TRBV24-1 and TRBJ2-1; TCRdb names TRBD2, which stays unverified in the absence of DNA. The CDR3 runs to 16 residues. The V gene's germline CDR1 is KGHDR and CDR2 SFDVKD. This chain's CDR3 is CATSDAVTSRNNEQFF.

The chain joins TRBV24-1 to TRBJ2-1; TCRdb indicates TRBD2, and absent DNA this call remains unverified. The V gene's germline CDR1 is KGHDR and CDR2 SFDVKD. CDR3 size: 16 residues. CDR3 sequence reads: CATRILLADSYNEQFF.

The chain uses TRBV9 and TRBJ2-2; the TCRdb call, TRBD2, lacks DNA for checking. The CDR3 loop spans 16 amino acids. Germline V CDR1 and CDR2: SGDLS, YYNGEE. CDR3 in amino acids: CASSGGGTSPTGELFF.

This chain links TRBV4-2 with TRBJ2-7; TCRdb reports TRBD2, a call that lacks DNA to check it against. This CDR3 comprises 13 residues. Germline V gene data show CDR1 as LGHNA and CDR2 as YNFKEQ. The CDR3 reads CASSQPTRSEQYF.

The chain combines TRBV14 with TRBJ2-4; with no DNA, the TCRdb D assignment of TRBD1 cannot be verified. The germline V gene encodes CDR1 SGHDN and CDR2 FVKESK. The CDR3 has 16 amino acids. This chain's CDR3 is CASSQLGQGARDIQYF.

This sequence joins TRBV7-7 and TRBJ2-5; without DNA, the TCRdb call of TRBD1 cannot be checked. From germline, CDR1 is SSHAT and CDR2 FNYEAQ (reference sequence). CDR3 length equals 16 residues. The CDR3 sequence is CASSLVPGPVRETQYF.

The J gene is TRBJ2-1, the V gene TRBV7-3; absent DNA, TCRdb's TRBD1 call cannot be checked. The CDR3 covers 20 residues. Germline V gives CDR1 SGHTA, CDR2 FQGTGA. The CDR3 loop reads CASSPLPGGEVSRANNEQFF.

The rearrangement uses TRBV5-6 and TRBJ1-1; there is no DNA to check the TCRdb D call of TRBD1. This CDR3 comprises 16 residues. Germline CDR1 reads SGHDT; CDR2 reads YYEEEE. The CDR3 spells CASSGGAFGVHTEAFF.

This rearrangement joins TRBV12-5 to TRBJ2-2; TCRdb's D call, TRBD2, is unchecked because there is no DNA. Germline V gene sequence: CDR1 LGHNT, CDR2 FRNRAP. This CDR3 spans 18 amino acids. The CDR3 sequence is CASGLVLGLAGGFGELFF.

This chain uses TRBV2 with TRBJ2-1; TCRdb selects TRBD2, and the lack of DNA leaves this call unchecked. The CDR3 length is 15 residues. Germline loops: CDR1 SNHLY, CDR2 FYNNEI. CDR3 protein: CASSEQGLPPDEQFF.

This chain uses TRBV27 with TRBJ1-2; TCRdb selects TRBD1, and the lack of DNA leaves this call unchecked. The CDR3 extends over 15 amino acids. Germline V gene data show CDR1 as MNHEY and CDR2 as SMNVEV (reference sequence). The CDR3 protein is CASSKTGDPNYGYTF.

This chain links TRBV2 with TRBJ2-4; TCRdb reports TRBD1, a call that lacks DNA to check it against. The CDR3 loop spans 12 amino acids. CDR1 and CDR2 from the germline V gene are SNHLY and FYNNEI. The CDR3 region is CASSGPPLVQYF. The full variable domain, in which reference TRBV2 and TRBJ2-4 provide the parts outside the CDR3, is EPEVTQTPSHQVTQMGQEVILRCVPISNHLYFYWYRQILGQKVEFLVSFYNNEISEKSEIFDDQFSVERPDGSNFTLKIRSTKLEDSAMYFCASSGPPLVQYFGAGTRLSVL.

CDR3 residues: CASSLARGGGPFF. The gene calls are TRBV11-1 and TRBJ1-1; TCRdb designates TRBD1, a call that cannot be tested without DNA. The CDR3 runs 13 residues. The V gene's germline CDR1 is SGHAT and CDR2 FQDESV (reference sequence).

The V gene is TRBV6-5, the J gene TRBJ1-2; TCRdb lists TRBD1, though no DNA is available to test this call. The V gene's germline CDR1 is MNHEY and CDR2 SVGAGI. The CDR3 is 15 residues long. CDR3 region: CASSYRTGTGYGYTF.

V usage is TRBV25-1 and J usage is TRBJ2-4; the D gene TCRdb calls, TRBD1, cannot be checked with no DNA. Germline CDR1 MGHDK, CDR2 SYGVNS. The CDR3 has 12 amino acids. The CDR3 is CASWTDKNIQYF.

The genes are TRBV12-3 or TRBV12-4 and TRBJ1-3; there is no DNA to check the TCRdb D call of TRBD1. The CDR3 extends over 15 amino acids. Here the CDR3 reads CASSLQGIIGNTIYF.

The V gene is TRBV7-6, the J gene TRBJ2-1; checking the TCRdb D call of TRBD2 is not possible without DNA. The length of the CDR3 is 15 residues. Looked up from germline, CDR1 is SGHVS and CDR2 is FNYEAQ. CDR3: CASSLDGSRDNEQFF.

J is TRBJ2-5 and V is TRBV29-1; lacking DNA, the TRBD2 call made by TCRdb goes unchecked. Germline V lookup: CDR1 SQVTM, CDR2 ANQGSEA. This CDR3 spans 13 amino acids. Here the CDR3 reads CSVGSSGIGTQYF.

The V and J genes are TRBV4-1 and TRBJ2-7; no DNA is available, so the TRBD1 call from TCRdb remains unchecked. The CDR3 spans 14 residues. Germline assignment: CDR1 MGHRA and CDR2 YSYEKL. The CDR3 protein is CASSQGMIRGEQYF.

The CDR3: CASSFRASPNTGELFF. J is TRBJ2-2 and V is TRBV12-3 or TRBV12-4; TCRdb indicates TRBD1, and absent DNA this call remains unverified. This CDR3 spans 16 amino acids.

The chain recombines TRBV3-1 with TRBJ2-5; the TRBD1 assignment by TCRdb is unverifiable without DNA. Germline V gene sequence: CDR1 LGHDT, CDR2 YNNKEL (reference sequence). The CDR3 contains 16 residues. The chain's CDR3 is CASRGGRSAYQETQYF.

The chain employs TRBV11-2 and TRBJ1-1; the TCRdb D gene call, TRBD1, has no DNA to confirm it. The CDR3 sequence is 15 residues long. The germline V gene encodes CDR1 SGHAT and CDR2 FQNNGV. The CDR3 loop reads CASSLAGRGGTEAFF.

The genes are TRBV7-6 and TRBJ1-2; without DNA, the TCRdb call of TRBD1 cannot be checked. In germline, CDR1 is SGHVS, CDR2 FNYEAQ. This CDR3 has 16 amino acids. The CDR3 is CASSLGGTSTLSGYTF. Supplemented by reference TRBV7-6 and TRBJ1-2, the full variable domain reads GAGVSQSPRYKVTKRGQDVALRCDPISGHVSLYWYRQALGQGPEFLTYFNYEAQQDKSGLPNDRFSAERPEGSISTLTIQRTEQRDSAMYRCASSLGGTSTLSGYTFGSGTRLTVV.